A selection of T cell receptor beta chains follows, all from one sample in a study of blood T cell repertoires in COVID-19. Generated by immunoSEQ multiplex PCR, the TCRdb table keeps only in-frame clones and is missing some. This table holds more than 150,000 clones, approximately 80% found once. The sequenced sample was PBMCs or T cells enriched from blood (not recorded which). The receptors come from a man aged 60 to 75 who had been exposed to COVID-19. CDR3s include the opening cysteine and the closing phenylalanine or tryptophan. The D gene is left open where the match is weak. Not all rows give a size; the values are once, few, many and, for expanded clones, a class.

clone size,D gene,J gene,V gene,CDR3 length,CDR3 protein,CDR3 DNA
few,NA,TRBJ1-1,TRBV27,14,CASRIHPYSTEAFF,TGTGCCAGCAGGATCCACCCCTATTCCACTGAAGCTTTCTTT
NA,TRBD1,TRBJ1-4,TRBV30,14,CAWRKDLRDRALFF,TGTGCCTGGAGAAAAGATCTCCGGGACAGGGCACTGTTTTTT
NA,TRBD2,TRBJ2-1,TRBV5-4,16,CASSLGLAGVRNEQFF,TGTGCCAGCAGCTTGGGGCTAGCGGGAGTGCGGAATGAGCAGTTCTTC
NA,TRBD2,TRBJ2-5,TRBV28,17,CASSPTSGRVFGSTQYF,TGTGCCAGCAGCCCTACTAGCGGGAGGGTGTTCGGGTCTACCCAGTACTTC
NA,TRBD1,TRBJ2-1,TRBV19,16,CASSIGGRQGSDEQFF,TGTGCCAGTAGTATAGGGGGCCGACAGGGTTCGGATGAGCAGTTCTTC
NA,TRBD2,TRBJ2-2,TRBV10-2,14,CASSELAGNGELFF,TGCGCCAGCAGCGAGTTAGCGGGAAACGGGGAGCTGTTTTTT
NA,TRBD1,TRBJ1-1,TRBV3-1/TRBV3-2,14,CASSLGQSNTEAFF,TGTGCCAGCAGCCTGGGACAGTCGAACACTGAAGCTTTCTTT
once,TRBD1,TRBJ2-5,TRBV25-1,14,CASSRDRDQETQYF,TGTGCCAGCAGCCGGGACAGGGACCAAGAGACCCAGTACTTC
few,NA,TRBJ1-5,TRBV5-3,13,CARPRDTNQPQHF,TGTGCCAGGCCCAGGGATACCAATCAGCCCCAGCATTTT
NA,TRBD1,TRBJ2-6,TRBV4-3,19,CASSQVPQGASSGANVLTF,TGCGCCAGCAGCCAAGTTCCACAGGGGGCCAGCTCTGGGGCCAACGTCCTGACTTTC
NA,TRBD2,TRBJ2-1,TRBV12-3/TRBV12-4,12,CASERERNEQFF,TGTGCCAGTGAGCGGGAGAGAAATGAGCAGTTCTTC